The clone carrying this T cell receptor (beta chain) was detected ten times or more. The antigen is not known. Germline V gene sequence: CDR1 SGHTA, CDR2 FQGNSA. Germline trimming cut 2 bases from V and 0 bases from J; bases unmatched to any gene: 8. This CDR3 is built from 17 residues. At least 7 million PBMCs were isolated per sample. This sample stems from a study of blood T cells in healthy people across ages. Primed by a sample-barcoded 5' primer and a J-beta primer mix, a second PCR proceeded for roughly 6 to 12 cycles. TCRdb reprocessed the 5' RACE reads with MiXCR, giving one entry per CDR3 protein. The sample includes approximately 1.5 million distinct CDR3 sequences, about 32% seen only once; the top ten take around 10%. Overall study findings and caveats: With age, beta diversity per million T cells declined roughly linearly, significantly by approximately 40. Expanded clonotype shifts may have been confounded, as the donors had an unknown CMV status.

The sample taken for sequencing was blood. The source of this sequence is a woman in her twenties or thirties in good health. The rearrangement joins TRBV7-2 to TRBJ2-3; 7 bases are shared with TRBD1. The CDR3 loop is CASSLSRMGQSTDTQYF. The CDR3 DNA reads as TGTGCCAGCAGCTTATCGCGTATGGGACAGAGCACAGATACGCAGTATTTT.